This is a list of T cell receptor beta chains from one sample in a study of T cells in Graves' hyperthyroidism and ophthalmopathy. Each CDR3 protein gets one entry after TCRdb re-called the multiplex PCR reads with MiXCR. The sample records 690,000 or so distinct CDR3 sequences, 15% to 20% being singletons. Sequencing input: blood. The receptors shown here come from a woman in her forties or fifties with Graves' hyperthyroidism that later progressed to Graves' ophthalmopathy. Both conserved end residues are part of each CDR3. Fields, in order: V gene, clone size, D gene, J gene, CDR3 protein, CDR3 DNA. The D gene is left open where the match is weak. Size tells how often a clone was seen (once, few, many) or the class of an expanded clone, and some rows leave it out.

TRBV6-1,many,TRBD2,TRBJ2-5,CASSRGLAGEMETQYF,TGTGCCAGCAGCCGAGGACTAGCGGGGGAGATGGAGACCCAGTACTTC
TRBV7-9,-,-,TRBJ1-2,CASSLPATGIYGYTF,TGTGCCAGCAGCTTACCTGCTACAGGGATCTATGGCTACACCTTC
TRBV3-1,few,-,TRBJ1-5,CASSQGTRSSNQPQHF,TGTGCCAGCAGCCAAGGGACAAGATCCAGCAATCAGCCCCAGCATTTT
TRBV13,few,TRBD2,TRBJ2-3,CASSRSLTSGVTDTQYF,TGTGCCAGCAGCCGAAGCCTGACTAGCGGGGTCACAGATACGCAGTATTTT
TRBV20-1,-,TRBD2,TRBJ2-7,CSAEHTSSGGGWEQYF,TGCAGTGCTGAGCACACTTCTAGCGGGGGAGGATGGGAGCAGTACTTC
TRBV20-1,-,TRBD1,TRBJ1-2,CSAKPAGGNYGYTF,TGCAGTGCTAAACCCGCAGGGGGAAACTATGGCTACACCTTC
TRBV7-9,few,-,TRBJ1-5,CASSSDSLNQPQHF,TGTGCCAGCAGTTCAGACAGCCTCAATCAGCCCCAGCATTTT
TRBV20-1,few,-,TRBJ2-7,CSATYPRQEYYEQYF,TGCAGTGCTACCTACCCAAGACAGGAGTACTACGAGCAGTACTTC
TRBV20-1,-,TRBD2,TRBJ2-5,CSSSGVQETQYF,TGCAGTAGTAGCGGGGTTCAAGAGACCCAGTACTTC
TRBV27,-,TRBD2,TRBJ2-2,CASSLARGGITGELFF,TGTGCCAGCAGTTTAGCGCGCGGGGGGATCACCGGGGAGCTGTTTTTT
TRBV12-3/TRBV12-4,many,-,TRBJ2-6,CASGPSGANVLTF,TGTGCCAGCGGGCCCTCTGGGGCCAACGTCCTGACTTTC
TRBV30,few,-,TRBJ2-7,CAWSVSLGIHEQYF,TGTGCCTGGAGTGTATCATTAGGGATCCACGAGCAGTACTTC
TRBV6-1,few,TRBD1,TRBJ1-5,CASSDTGVSNQPQHF,TGTGCCAGCAGTGACACAGGGGTTAGCAATCAGCCCCAGCATTTT
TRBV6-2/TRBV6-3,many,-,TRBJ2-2,CASTLDGIGELFF,TGTGCCAGCACCTTGGACGGGATCGGGGAGCTGTTTTTT
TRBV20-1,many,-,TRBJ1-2,CSARDPAARGYTF,TGCAGTGCTAGAGATCCGGCAGCAAGGGGCTACACCTTC
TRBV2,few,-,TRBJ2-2,CASSEDNTGELFF,TGTGCCAGCAGTGAGGACAACACCGGGGAGCTGTTTTTT
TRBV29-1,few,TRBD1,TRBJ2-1,CSVPTRDSYYNEQFF,TGCAGCGTCCCCACACGGGACAGTTATTACAATGAGCAGTTCTTC
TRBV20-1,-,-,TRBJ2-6,CSARELAGANVLTF,TGCAGTGCTAGAGAGTTAGCTGGGGCCAACGTCCTGACTTTC
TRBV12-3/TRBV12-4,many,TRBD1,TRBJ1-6,CASSRPGTGSSPLHF,TGTGCCAGCAGTAGACCCGGGACAGGGAGTTCACCCCTCCACTTT
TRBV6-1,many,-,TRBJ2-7,CASSEQSYEQYF,TGTGCCAGCAGTGAACAATCCTACGAGCAGTACTTC
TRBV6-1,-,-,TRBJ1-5,CASRLTGNRVVNQPQHF,TGTGCCAGCAGGCTAACAGGGAATCGTGTAGTCAATCAGCCCCAGCATTTT
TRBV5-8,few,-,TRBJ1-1,CASSLVRGKTEAFF,TGTGCCAGCAGCTTGGTCCGCGGAAAGACTGAAGCTTTCTTT
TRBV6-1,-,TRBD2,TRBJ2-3,CASSRQAGIAGTPDTQYF,TGTGCCAGCAGTCGCCAGGCGGGAATAGCGGGGACCCCAGATACGCAGTATTTT
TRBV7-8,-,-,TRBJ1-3,CASSLNRQNSGNTIYF,TGTGCCAGCAGCTTAAATCGGCAGAACTCTGGAAACACCATATATTTT
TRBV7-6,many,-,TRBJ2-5,CASEGSQETQYF,TGTGCCAGCGAGGGTTCCCAAGAGACCCAGTACTTC
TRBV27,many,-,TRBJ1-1,CASSTLLTDTEAFF,TGTGCCAGCAGTACTCTCCTGACAGACACTGAAGCTTTCTTT
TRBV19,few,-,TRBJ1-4,CASSQQQITNEKLFF,TGTGCCAGTAGTCAACAACAGATAACTAATGAAAAACTGTTTTTT
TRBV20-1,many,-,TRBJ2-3,CSAIGLWGDTQYF,TGCAGTGCTATCGGACTCTGGGGAGATACGCAGTATTTT
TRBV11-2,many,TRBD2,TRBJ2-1,CASSSRGGLGNEQFF,TGTGCCAGCAGCTCGCGGGGGGGCCTGGGTAATGAGCAGTTCTTC
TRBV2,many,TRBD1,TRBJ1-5,CASTTGQGAVQPQHF,TGTGCCAGCACCACGGGACAGGGGGCGGTTCAGCCCCAGCATTTT
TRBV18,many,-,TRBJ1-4,CASSRGEKLFF,TGTGCCAGCTCGAGGGGTGAAAAACTGTTTTTT
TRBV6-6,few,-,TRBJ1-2,CASSYLGQGQHYGYTF,TGTGCCAGCAGTTACTTAGGTCAAGGACAGCACTATGGCTACACCTTC
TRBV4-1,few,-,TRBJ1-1,CASSQHRETPEAFF,TGCGCCAGCAGCCAGCACAGGGAGACGCCTGAAGCTTTCTTT
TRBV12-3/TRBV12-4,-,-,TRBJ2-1,CASSLVGGASNEQFF,TGTGCCAGCAGTTTAGTAGGAGGGGCGTCGAATGAGCAGTTCTTC
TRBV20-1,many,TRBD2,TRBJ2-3,CSAQNPKAGGPDTQYF,TGCAGTGCCCAAAACCCCAAAGCGGGGGGTCCAGATACGCAGTATTTT
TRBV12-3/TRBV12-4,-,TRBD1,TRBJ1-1,CASRTGGMGTEAFF,TGTGCCAGCAGGACAGGGGGTATGGGGACTGAAGCTTTCTTT
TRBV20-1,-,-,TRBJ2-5,CSASQGRETQYF,TGCAGTGCTAGTCAGGGGAGAGAGACCCAGTACTTC
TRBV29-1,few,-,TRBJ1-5,CSVAPGPAHQPQHF,TGCAGCGTTGCCCCGGGCCCGGCTCATCAGCCCCAGCATTTT
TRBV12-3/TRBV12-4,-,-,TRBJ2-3,CASSLFGDTQYF,TGTGCCAGCAGTTTATTTGGAGATACGCAGTATTTT
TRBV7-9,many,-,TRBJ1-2,CASSPVSDYGYTF,TGTGCCAGCAGCCCAGTTTCGGACTATGGCTACACCTTC
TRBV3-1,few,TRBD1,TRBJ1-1,CASGTGGNTEAFF,TGTGCCAGCGGGACAGGGGGAAACACTGAAGCTTTCTTT
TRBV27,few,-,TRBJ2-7,CATSPGGPSSYEQYF,TGTGCCACTTCCCCCGGGGGGCCTAGCTCCTACGAGCAGTACTTC
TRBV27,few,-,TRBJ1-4,CASSKVAFDEKLFF,TGTGCCAGCAGCAAGGTGGCTTTTGATGAAAAACTGTTTTTT
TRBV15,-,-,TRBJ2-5,CATSHGGETQYF,TGTGCCACCAGCCATGGGGGGGAGACCCAGTACTTC
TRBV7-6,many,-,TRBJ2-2,CASSLADQNTGELFF,TGTGCCAGCAGCTTAGCAGATCAGAACACCGGGGAGCTGTTTTTT
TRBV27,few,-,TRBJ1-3,CASSPIGSGNTIYF,TGTGCCAGCAGTCCGATCGGCTCTGGAAACACCATATATTTT
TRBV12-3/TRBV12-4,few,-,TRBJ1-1,CASSMGGVEAFF,TGTGCCAGCAGTATGGGAGGGGTTGAAGCTTTCTTT
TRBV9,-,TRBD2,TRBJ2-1,CASSPPGLVAVEQFF,TGTGCCAGCAGTCCCCCGGGACTAGTGGCGGTTGAGCAGTTCTTC
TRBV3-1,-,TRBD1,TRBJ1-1,CASSTSGTGETEAFF,TGTGCCAGCAGCACCTCCGGGACAGGGGAAACTGAAGCTTTCTTT
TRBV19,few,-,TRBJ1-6,CASSLGTSDNSPLHF,TGTGCCAGTAGCCTCGGGACAAGCGATAATTCACCCCTCCACTTT
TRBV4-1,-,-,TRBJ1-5,CASSQGTERNQPQHF,TGCGCCAGCAGCCAAGGGACAGAGAGGAATCAGCCCCAGCATTTT
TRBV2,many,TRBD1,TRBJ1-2,CASRTGVDSNYGYTF,TGTGCCAGCAGAACAGGGGTTGATTCCAACTATGGCTACACCTTC
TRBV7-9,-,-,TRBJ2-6,CASSDRHSGANALTF,TGTGCCAGCAGCGACAGGCACTCTGGGGCCAACGCCCTGACTTTC
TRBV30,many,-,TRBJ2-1,CAWSVAAYNEQFF,TGTGCCTGGAGTGTGGCAGCCTACAATGAGCAGTTCTTC
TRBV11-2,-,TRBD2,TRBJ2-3,CASSIGLAGGRTQYF,TGTGCCAGCAGCATAGGACTAGCGGGGGGACGCACGCAGTATTTT